These 2 T cell receptor beta chains were all obtained from the same sample, sequenced in a study of blood T cell repertoires in COVID-19. Libraries were prepared by immunoSEQ multiplex PCR; TCRdb keeps only in-frame clonotypes and omits some of them. The table shows roughly 200,000 clones, with about 84% occurring only once. Sequenced sample: peripheral blood. Receptor source: a person aged 65-85 years with COVID-19, enrolled during active disease.

The chain couples TRBV2 to TRBJ1-6; the match to TRBD1 covers 7 bases. V trimming: 3 bases; J trimming: 13 bases; junction bases outside the gene matches: 9. CDR3 length: 14 amino acids. Germline CDR1 is SNHLY and CDR2 is FYNNEI. CDR3 region: CASSEDRNIRPLHF. The CDR3 region has the DNA TGTGCCAGCAGTGAGGACAGGAACATACGTCCCCTCCACTTT. The variable domain in full, with the rest retrieved from reference TRBV2 and TRBJ1-6, is EPEVTQTPSHQVTQMGQEVILRCVPISNHLYFYWYRQILGQKVEFLVSFYNNEISEKSEIFDDQFSVERPDGSNFTLKIRSTKLEDSAMYFCASSEDRNIRPLHFGNGTRLTVT.

The genes are TRBV2 and TRBJ1-1, with a possible D match to TRBD1 (5 bases). The ends were cut back, 4 bases at V and 1 base at J, with 10 bases in the middle. Germline V gene sequence: CDR1 SNHLY, CDR2 FYNNEI. This CDR3 spans 14 amino acids. This CDR3 reads CASSGVGPNTEAFF. For the CDR3, the DNA is TGTGCCAGCAGTGGGGTGGGGCCGAACACTGAAGCTTTCTTT.